One sample yielded the 10 T cell receptor beta chains listed below, sequenced in a study of T cells expressing NK-cell markers. For each CDR3 protein, TCRdb gives one entry from its re-call of the 5' RACE reads, without DNA. In total, the table holds about 550,000 distinct CDR3 sequences. Input material: blood T cells: a sorted CD56 or NKG2C T cell subset, CD4+ or CD8+ T cells, or bulk PBMC T cells (not recorded which). The receptors derive from a man younger than 35 in good health.

The CDR3 here is CASSLTVPGISGAKNIQYF. This chain connects TRBV28 to TRBJ2-4; TCRdb's assignment of TRBD1 cannot be checked, as there is no DNA. This CDR3 spans 19 amino acids. In germline, CDR1 is MDHEN, CDR2 SYDVKM.

The gene calls are TRBV2 and TRBJ2-7. Germline loops: CDR1 SNHLY, CDR2 FYNNEI. This CDR3 region has 13 residues. CDR3: CASSGQKTYEQYF.

The genes are TRBV7-7 and TRBJ2-3; TCRdb indicates TRBD1, and absent DNA this call remains unverified. The CDR3 totals 13 residues. Germline values: CDR1 SSHAT, CDR2 FNYEAQ (reference sequence). The CDR3 loop is CASSLERADTQYF.

This chain joins TRBV20-1 and TRBJ2-7; TCRdb's assignment of TRBD2 cannot be checked, as there is no DNA. This CDR3 spans 14 amino acids. Germline lookup yields CDR1 DFQATT and CDR2 SNEGSKA (reference sequence). This chain's CDR3 is CSASRAGVFYEQYF.

V usage is TRBV27 and J usage is TRBJ2-5; the D call of TRBD1 rests on TCRdb alone, since no DNA is present to check it. The CDR3 is 17 amino acids. Germline CDR1 reads MNHEY; CDR2 reads SMNVEV (reference sequence). The chain's CDR3 is CASSLYRGRPAGETQYF.

The CDR3 region is CAITPGAITDTQYF. J is TRBJ2-3 and V is TRBV10-3. This CDR3 has 14 amino acids. CDR1 is ENHRY, CDR2 SYGVKD, per germline.

V gene TRBV4-2 combines with J gene TRBJ1-5; the D call from TCRdb, TRBD1, cannot be confirmed without DNA. Per the germline V gene, CDR1 is LGHNA and CDR2 is YNFKEQ. CDR3 length: 16 residues. CDR3 protein: CASSQGDRGGNQPQHF.

The chain has TRBV29-1 and TRBJ2-5. Germline-derived CDR1 and CDR2 are SQVTM and ANQGSEA. CDR3 length equals 14 residues. CDR3 residues: CSVLALGSQETQYF.

The J gene is TRBJ2-7, the V gene TRBV4-3. Germline V lookup: CDR1 LGHNA, CDR2 YSLEER. CDR3 length: 16 amino acids. CDR3 sequence: CASSQNPTGASYEQYF.

The chain has TRBV29-1 and TRBJ2-3; TCRdb names TRBD2, which stays unverified in the absence of DNA. The CDR3 has 12 amino acids. Germline CDR1 is SQVTM and CDR2 is ANQGSEA. CDR3 amino acids: CSVAGPADTQYF.